This T cell receptor (beta chain) was profiled in a study of blood T cells in healthy people across ages. This CDR3 has 16 amino acids. With 4 bases clipped from V and 4 bases from J, the junction kept 7 bases outside the gene matches. The germline V gene has CDR1 SGHVS and CDR2 FQNEAQ. Primers used in a second PCR of roughly 6 to 11 cycles were a sample-barcoded 5' primer and a J-beta primer mix. A tag from a template-switch adaptor with 12 random nucleotides marked each cDNA molecule. A single record per CDR3 protein comes from TCRdb applying MiXCR to the 5' RACE reads. The sample yields fewer than 1,000,000 distinct CDR3 sequences, about 45% seen once.

The sequencing input was blood. The chain combines TRBV7-8 with TRBJ2-1, with 10 bases that match TRBD2. This clonotype was sampled from a man older than 75 in good health. The CDR3 DNA is TGTGCCAGCAGCTCGAGCGGGGGGGCGACATACAATGAGCAGTTCTTC. This gives the protein CASSSSGGATYNEQFF.